At least ten counts were recorded for the clone carrying this TCR beta chain. What it binds is unknown. V was cut by 5 bases and J by 6 bases, with 17 bases left in between. Germline-derived CDR1 and CDR2 are SGHTA and FQGNSA. The CDR3 is made up of 14 amino acids. This sample is drawn from a study of Graves' ophthalmopathy and Graves' hyperthyroidism. RNA served as the template for amplifying TCR beta CDR3 regions. Amplification began with first-round RT-PCR using HTBI primers, then second-round multiplex PCR was performed. Using its own MiXCR run on the multiplex PCR reads, TCRdb lists one record per CDR3 protein. The sample lists a few hundred thousand distinct CDR3 sequences, roughly a sixth seen once, with about 12% in the top ten. Ophthalmopathy in the donors was of moderate-to-severe activity, with CAS ≥3, NOSPECS ≥4 and duration under 3 months. Findings of the study overall: Stable hyperthyroidism and ophthalmopathy were told apart by a 13-signature model, which achieved 85% to 90% sensitivity and nearly 84% specificity.

This rearrangement joins TRBV7-2 to TRBJ2-7; D gene uncertain. This TCR came from an adult man with Graves' ophthalmopathy. The specimen sequenced was peripheral blood. CDR3 DNA sequence: TGTGCCAGCAGCCCGGGCTCATTCTCGGGCGAGCAGTACTTC. This gives the protein CASSPGSFSGEQYF.